The 25 T cell receptor beta chains given below trace back to one sample, sequenced in a study of T-cell reconstitution after alpha-beta-depleted transplantation in children. The authors prepared the TCRbeta library with unique molecular identifiers. TCRdb reprocessed the PCR reads via MiXCR and lists one record per CDR3 protein. The sample carries roughly 500,000 distinct CDR3 sequences, around a third recorded once. The sample in question was PBMCs from the stem cell graft donor, obtained from the stem cell graft. The receptor set was obtained from a human donor who donated a stem cell graft to a child with aplastic anemia.

The V and J genes are TRBV29-1 and TRBJ1-1, with D possibly being TRBD1 (5 bases). This CDR3 contains 20 residues. The V end was cut by 0 bases, the J end by 3 bases, with 29 bases between. CDR1 is SQVTM and CDR2 is ANQGSEA in the germline V gene. Here the CDR3 DNA reads TGCAGCGTTGAAGATTATAATCTATTCGCAGGCAGGGAGGGTTACACTGAAGCTTTCTTT. Protein sequence: CSVEDYNLFAGREGYTEAFF.

This clonotype has only one observation. J is TRBJ2-2 and V is TRBV6-1; weak D call: TRBD1 (5 bases). Germline V CDR1 and CDR2: MNHNS, SASEGT. CDR3 length: 17 amino acids. V lost 9 bases, J lost 4 bases, and 24 bases lay in between. The CDR3: CASRLGHSVGPTGELFF. In DNA form, the CDR3 reads TGTGCCAGTCGACTCGGACACTCGGTGGGCCCCACCGGGGAGCTGTTTTTT.

V is TRBV20-1 and J is TRBJ2-3; D not resolved. Germline CDR1 DFQATT, CDR2 SNEGSKA (reference sequence). V was clipped by 7 bases and J by 4 bases, with 15 bases between them. This CDR3 spans 13 amino acids. CDR3 region: CSVPPRTSDTQYF. In nucleotides, the CDR3 is TGCAGTGTTCCCCCCCGTACGTCAGATACGCAGTATTTT.

This clonotype was observed a single time. This sequence joins TRBV3-1 and TRBJ1-1; D unresolved. Germline-derived CDR1 and CDR2 are LGHDT and YNNKEL (reference sequence). The length of the CDR3 is 16 residues. Trimming took 3 bases from V and 3 from J, leaving 17 bases between them. CDR3 sequence: CASSQGFGDFDTEAFF. The CDR3, as DNA: TGTGCCAGCAGCCAGGGGTTTGGGGATTTCGACACTGAAGCTTTCTTT. The variable domain in full, with the rest retrieved from reference TRBV3-1 and TRBJ1-1, is DTAVSQTPKYLVTQMGNDKSIKCEQNLGHDTMYWYKQDSKKFLKIMFSYNNKELIINETVPNRFSPKSPDKAHLNLHINSLELGDSAVYFCASSQGFGDFDTEAFFGQGTRLTVV.

The genes are TRBV4-2 and TRBJ1-1; D may be TRBD1 (6 bases). From germline, CDR1 is LGHNA and CDR2 YNFKEQ. The germline V and J ends were trimmed by 6 bases and 5 bases, with 19 bases remaining between them. CDR3 size: 15 residues. The CDR3 protein is CASSPLTRQATEAFF. The CDR3 DNA reads TGTGCCAGCAGTCCTCTTACCCGACAGGCAACTGAAGCTTTCTTT.

This chain uses TRBV19 with TRBJ1-1; D is uncertain. Trimming removed 3 bases from V and 1 base from J, with 6 bases in between. Germline CDR1 is LNHDA and CDR2 is SQIVND (reference sequence). This CDR3 has 13 amino acids. The CDR3 DNA sequence: TGTGCCAGTAGTATTACGGAGAACACTGAAGCTTTCTTT. It encodes CASSITENTEAFF.

This clonotype showed up just a few times. This chain joins TRBV5-5 and TRBJ2-1; D may be TRBD1 (6 bases). The V and J ends lost 3 bases and 2 bases respectively, with 12 bases between them. Looked up from germline, CDR1 is SGHKS and CDR2 is YYEKEE (reference sequence). The CDR3 totals 15 residues. CDR3 sequence reads: CASSWTGQTYNEQFF. CDR3 DNA sequence: TGTGCCAGCAGCTGGACGGGACAAACCTACAATGAGCAGTTCTTC.

V is TRBV27 and J is TRBJ1-1, with 8 positions matching TRBD1. The length of the CDR3 is 14 residues. The V gene end was trimmed by 6 bases and the J gene end by 4 bases; junction bases not matched to a gene: 7. Germline CDR1 MNHEY, CDR2 SMNVEV (reference sequence). The CDR3 loop is CASRDRAVSTEAFF. The CDR3 region has the DNA TGTGCCAGCAGGGACAGGGCGGTCAGCACTGAAGCTTTCTTT.

The chain uses TRBV14 and TRBJ1-6; a possible D gene is TRBD1 (5 bases). CDR3 size: 14 residues. V was cut by 1 base and J by 6 bases, with 7 bases left in between. In germline, CDR1 is SGHDN, CDR2 FVKESK. This CDR3 reads CASSQGQRNSPLHF. Written as DNA, the CDR3 is TGTGCCAGCAGCCAAGGACAGCGTAATTCACCCCTCCACTTT.

This clonotype was counted between two and nine times. V is TRBV18 and J is TRBJ1-5; tentative D call: TRBD1 (5 bases). CDR1 is KGHSH and CDR2 is LQKENI in the germline V gene. CDR3 length: 15 amino acids. V lost 2 bases and J 3 bases, leaving 11 bases between the germline ends. Here the CDR3 reads CASSPGGINNQPQHF. The CDR3, as DNA: TGTGCCAGCTCACCAGGGGGAATCAACAATCAGCCCCAGCATTTT.

This clonotype was seen a handful of times. The J gene is TRBJ2-3, the V gene TRBV20-1, with 12 bases that match TRBD1. The CDR3 totals 15 residues. Germline V gene sequence: CDR1 DFQATT, CDR2 SNEGSKA (reference sequence). The V gene end was trimmed by 5 bases and the J gene end by 2 bases; junction bases not matched to a gene: 5. The CDR3 is CSAQGQGALTDTQYF. In DNA form, the CDR3 reads TGCAGTGCTCAGGGACAGGGGGCCCTCACAGATACGCAGTATTTT.

The DNA for the CDR3 is TGCAGTGCAGGAGGCGGGAGCAGAGCCAAAAACATTCAGTACTTC. Its translation is CSAGGGSRAKNIQYF. The V and J genes are TRBV20-1 and TRBJ2-4; 7 nucleotides line up with TRBD2. Germline lookup yields CDR1 DFQATT and CDR2 SNEGSKA (reference sequence). The CDR3 consists of 15 residues. V shed 6 bases, J shed 0 bases, and the junction held 8 bases outside the gene matches.

This clonotype appeared once. J is TRBJ2-2 and V is TRBV19; 7 bases map to TRBD1. V gave up 4 bases and J gave up 0 bases; unmatched junction bases: 2. This CDR3 has 15 residues. Germline V gene sequence: CDR1 LNHDA, CDR2 SQIVND (reference sequence). The CDR3 spells CASSRGTANTGELFF. DNA of the CDR3: TGTGCCAGTAGTAGGGGGACAGCGAACACCGGGGAGCTGTTTTTT.

This clonotype has more than one count but fewer than ten. The V gene is TRBV20-1, the J gene TRBJ2-3, with D possibly being TRBD2 (6 bases). V shed 3 bases and J shed 4 bases, with 14 bases lying between them. Germline CDR1 DFQATT, CDR2 SNEGSKA (reference sequence). The CDR3 loop spans 14 amino acids. CDR3 region: CSARPAGRADTQYF. CDR3 coding DNA: TGCAGTGCTAGGCCCGCGGGAAGGGCAGATACGCAGTATTTT.

The rearrangement links TRBV7-2 to TRBJ2-1, with D perhaps assigned TRBD1 or TRBD2 (5 bases each). Trimming removed 6 bases at V and 0 bases at J, with 12 bases between. This CDR3 has 15 amino acids. From germline, CDR1 is SGHTA and CDR2 FQGNSA. The CDR3 sequence: CASSLDGASYNEQFF. The CDR3 DNA sequence: TGTGCCAGCAGTCTCGACGGGGCCTCCTACAATGAGCAGTTCTTC. The entire variable domain, with the rest obtained from reference TRBV7-2 and TRBJ2-1, is as follows: GAGVSQSPSNKVTEKGKDVELRCDPISGHTALYWYRQSLGQGLEFLIYFQGNSAPDKSGLPSDRFSAERTGGSVSTLTIQRTQQEDSAVYLCASSLDGASYNEQFFGPGTRLTVL.

The DNA for the CDR3 is TGCAGTGCCCAGCACGGGACAGGGCTCTACAATGAGCAGTTCTTC. It encodes CSAQHGTGLYNEQFF. This chain uses TRBV20-1 with TRBJ2-1, with 9 positions matching TRBD1. CDR1 is DFQATT and CDR2 is SNEGSKA in the germline V gene (reference sequence). The CDR3 loop spans 15 amino acids. The trim removed 6 bases at V and 3 bases at J, leaving 9 bases unmatched.

This chain connects TRBV4-3 to TRBJ1-1; a weak D match, TRBD1 (5 bases). Trimming took 0 bases from V and 11 from J, leaving 13 bases between them. The V gene's germline CDR1 is LGHNA and CDR2 YSLEER. The CDR3 is 13 amino acids. In nucleotides, the CDR3 is TGCGCCAGCAGCCAAGATCTTTGGGGGGACGCTTTCTTT. Residues: CASSQDLWGDAFF.

This clonotype was detected a few times. The V gene is TRBV12-3 or TRBV12-4, the J gene TRBJ2-1; 7 bases fit TRBD2. The length of the CDR3 is 14 residues. V lost 3 bases and J lost 6; bases outside the gene matches: 5. The CDR3 nucleotides are TGTGCCAGCAGTTTGGCGGGAGTCTTCAATGAGCAGTTCTTC. Translating it yields CASSLAGVFNEQFF.

This chain connects TRBV28 to TRBJ1-5; D ambiguous. CDR3 length: 15 residues. Germline-derived CDR1 and CDR2 are MDHEN and SYDVKM. The V and J ends lost 1 base and 10 bases respectively, with 17 bases between them. The CDR3 coding sequence is TGTGCCAGCAGTTTATCCCTTCGACGCCCCGGACCCCAGCATTTT. Protein sequence: CASSLSLRRPGPQHF.

This clonotype was recorded a few times. The chain uses TRBV29-1 and TRBJ1-3; D remains ambiguous. Trimming cost V 3 bases and J 1 base, with 7 bases left between them. The CDR3 spans 13 residues. Germline loops: CDR1 SQVTM, CDR2 ANQGSEA. The CDR3 bases are TGCAGCGTTGAGTCGACGTCTGGAAACACCATATATTTT. As protein: CSVESTSGNTIYF. The complete variable domain, with remaining parts taken from reference TRBV29-1 and TRBJ1-3, reads SAVISQKPSRDICQRGTSLTIQCQVDSQVTMMFWYRQQPGQSLTLIATANQGSEATYESGFVIDKFPISRPNLTFSTLTVSNMSPEDSSIYLCSVESTSGNTIYFGEGSWLTVV.

This clonotype was seen a handful of times. The rearrangement joins TRBV6-2 or TRBV6-3 to TRBJ1-5; D remains ambiguous. This CDR3 has 15 amino acids. CDR1 and CDR2 (germline): MNHEY, SVGEGT. Trimming cost V 4 bases and J 5 bases, with 15 bases left between them. This CDR3 reads CASSFDRPIYQPQHF. In DNA, the CDR3 is TGTGCCAGCAGTTTTGATAGGCCGATCTATCAGCCCCAGCATTTT.

The chain has TRBV11-2 and TRBJ2-1; maybe TRBD2 (5 bases). V was clipped by 1 base and J by 6 bases, with 16 bases between them. Looked up from germline, CDR1 is SGHAT and CDR2 is FQNNGV. CDR3 length equals 16 residues. For the CDR3, the DNA is TGTGCCAGCAGCTTAGCACTAGTCCTCTCGGGCAATGAGCAGTTCTTC. Its translation is CASSLALVLSGNEQFF. Combining the CDR3 with reference TRBV11-2 and TRBJ2-1 gives the whole variable domain EAGVAQSPRYKIIEKRQSVAFWCNPISGHATLYWYQQILGQGPKLLIQFQNNGVVDDSQLPKDRFSAERLKGVDSTLKIQPAKLEDSAVYLCASSLALVLSGNEQFFGPGTRLTVL.

The V call is TRBV4-2, the J call TRBJ2-7; 10 bases map to TRBD2. Germline values: CDR1 LGHNA, CDR2 YNFKEQ. The J segment lost 3 bases and the V segment lost 0 bases, leaving 8 bases of the junction unmatched. The CDR3 sequence is 17 residues long. CDR3 protein: CASSQEFIGTSDYEQYF. CDR3 in DNA: TGTGCCAGCAGCCAAGAGTTTATCGGGACTAGCGACTACGAGCAGTACTTC.

This clonotype was observed a single time. The genes are TRBV4-3 and TRBJ2-1; D unresolved. From germline, CDR1 is LGHNA and CDR2 YSLEER. The germline V and J ends were trimmed by 0 bases and 9 bases, with 12 bases remaining between them. The CDR3 extends over 14 amino acids. CDR3 bases: TGCGCCAGCAGCCAAGATTCGATAGACGGTGAGCAGTTCTTC. Residues: CASSQDSIDGEQFF.

The rearrangement uses TRBV7-9 and TRBJ1-5; TRBD1 matches at 7 bases. Per germline, CDR1 SEHNR and CDR2 FQNEAQ (reference sequence). The CDR3 is 12 amino acids. J was trimmed by 11 bases and V by 1 base; bases with no gene match: 2. The CDR3: CASSLGTGAQHF. As DNA, the CDR3 is TGTGCCAGCAGCTTAGGAACAGGGGCCCAGCATTTT.